One and the same sample provided the 8 T cell receptor beta chains below, sequenced in a study of T and B cells in COVID-19 patients. TRB rearrangements were amplified by multiplex PCR with BIOMED2 TRB-A/B primers. MiXCR was run by TCRdb on the multiplex PCR reads, yielding one entry per CDR3 protein. The table has several thousand distinct CDR3 sequences, roughly a quarter seen once. Blood genomic DNA input for TRB amplification was roughly 250-500 ng. Source material: blood. These receptors were taken from a human donor with active COVID-19. The donor label of this sample is uncertain.

The V call is TRBV5-1, the J call TRBJ2-2; the D is unclear. The CDR3 sequence is 13 residues long. Germline values: CDR1 SGHRS, CDR2 YFSETQ. The V and J ends lost 0 bases and 10 bases respectively, with 10 bases between them. The CDR3 DNA reads TGCGCCAGCAGCTTGGCCCTAACAGAGGAGCTGTTTTTT. It codes for CASSLALTEELFF.

In the case of this clonotype: It may be a read error: a sequence one base away is much more abundant. The J gene is TRBJ2-7, the V gene TRBV5-4; D not resolved. Germline CDR1 SGHNT, CDR2 YYREEE (reference sequence). This CDR3 spans 13 amino acids. The CDR3 here is CASSFGLNYEQHF. The CDR3 bases are TGTGCCAGCAGCTTTGGCCTTAACTACGAGCAGCACTTC.

The sample holds a few counts of this clonotype. V and J are TRBV30 and TRBJ1-2, with 8 positions matching TRBD1. The junction had 8 bases not matched to a gene; V was cut back by 2 bases and J by 6 bases. The CDR3 has 14 amino acids. From germline, CDR1 is GTSNPN and CDR2 SVGIG (reference sequence). Here the CDR3 reads CAWSRTGPIDGYTF. The CDR3 nucleotides read TGTGCCTGGAGTAGGACAGGGCCCATCGATGGCTACACCTTC.

In regard to this clonotype: This may be a read error: a much more frequent sequence differs by one nucleotide. The chain employs TRBV27 and TRBJ2-1, with 13 positions matching TRBD2. Germline V gene lookup returns CDR1 MNHEY and CDR2 SMNVEV (reference sequence). The CDR3 loop spans 15 amino acids. The CDR3 sequence is CASSLLAGGANGQFF. CDR3 sequence (DNA): TGTGCCAGCAGTCTACTAGCGGGGGGGGCCAATGGGCAGTTCTTC.

By sample fraction, this clonotype is medium-sized. This chain links TRBV19 with TRBJ2-7; 8 bases match TRBD1. CDR3 length equals 15 residues. V gave up 1 base and J gave up 0 bases; unmatched junction bases: 2. Germline lookup yields CDR1 LNHDA and CDR2 SQIVND (reference sequence). CDR3 DNA: TGTGCCAGTAGTATAGGGACAGGGAGCTCCTACGAGCAGTACTTC. Encoded protein: CASSIGTGSSYEQYF.

This clonotype rates as medium-sized (0.01 to 0.1%). The gene calls are TRBV6-1 and TRBJ2-2, with 7 bases matching TRBD1. Germline V gene lookup returns CDR1 MNHNS and CDR2 SASEGT. V lost 5 bases and J lost 1; bases outside the gene matches: 13. The CDR3 contains 18 residues. Here the CDR3 reads CASSRINRDSLNTGELFF. CDR3 nucleotides: TGTGCCAGCAGTAGAATTAACCGGGACAGCCTGAACACCGGGGAGCTGTTTTTT.

The chain employs TRBV30 and TRBJ2-7; 11 nucleotides align to TRBD1. Germline assignment: CDR1 GTSNPN and CDR2 SVGIG (reference sequence). The CDR3 runs to 14 residues. After removal of 3 bases from V and 3 bases from J, the junction contained 4 bases not matched to a gene. Here the CDR3 reads CAWRGQGVLYEQYF. DNA for the CDR3: TGTGCCTGGAGGGGACAGGGGGTTCTCTACGAGCAGTACTTC.

By share, this clonotype counts as medium-sized. V is TRBV5-4 and J is TRBJ2-1; no definite D call. Per germline, CDR1 SGHNT and CDR2 YYREEE (reference sequence). The CDR3 loop spans 15 amino acids. Trimming removed 0 bases from V and 0 bases from J, with 7 bases in between. The CDR3 loop is CASSLGRSSYNEQFF. For the CDR3, the DNA is TGTGCCAGCAGCTTGGGACGTAGCTCCTACAATGAGCAGTTCTTC.